This is a list of T cell receptor beta chains from one sample in a study of spatial heterogeneity in lung cancer. Each CDR3 protein is one row after TCRdb ran MiXCR on the 5' RACE reads. The table includes 40,000 or so distinct CDR3 sequences, roughly 8% detected once. Specimen: PBMCs, collected at surgery. All receptors come from a male donor with early-stage non-small cell lung cancer. Both conserved end residues are trimmed from each CDR3.

len	v_gene	j_gene	CDR3aa
13	TRBV11-2	TRBJ2-1	ASSLSGQYYNEQF
13	TRBV20-1	TRBJ2-3	SARGGGRGSLTQY
13	TRBV2	TRBJ2-1	ASSGDGLAGAEQF
11	TRBV12-3/TRBV12-4	TRBJ1-1	ASSFWDQGRAF
15	TRBV6-5	TRBJ2-2	ASKLNSASGLPGELF
14	TRBV15	TRBJ1-1	ATSRERGRGNTEAF
15	TRBV29-1	TRBJ1-2	SVDLLVGDRFGYGYT
10	TRBV20-1	TRBJ2-2	SASYRVGELF
13	TRBV12-3/TRBV12-4	TRBJ1-1	ASSPPRGINTEAF
14	TRBV7-8	TRBJ2-5	ASSLDRMRTHETQY
13	TRBV7-2	TRBJ2-1	ASSLAPDYSYEQF
12	TRBV29-1	TRBJ2-2	SAQVTSNTGELF
11	TRBV12-3/TRBV12-4	TRBJ2-5	ASSLWGEETQY
13	TRBV7-2	TRBJ2-1	ASSLQTDRGNEQF
12	TRBV11-1	TRBJ2-5	ASSLQRGAETQY
13	TRBV20-1	TRBJ2-7	SARDRGDFLYEQY
14	TRBV18	TRBJ2-3	ASSQSTGGASDTQY
15	TRBV20-1	TRBJ2-1	SANWLARSSSYNEQF
13	TRBV6-5	TRBJ2-3	ASRRRGGHTDTQY
11	TRBV6-5	TRBJ2-2	ASSPGNTGELF
13	TRBV20-1	TRBJ1-2	SARASGTGGGGYT
15	TRBV5-1	TRBJ1-4	ASSLGTDYLKAEKLF
13	TRBV5-1	TRBJ2-1	ASSLGGDSYNEQF
13	TRBV6-5	TRBJ1-4	ASSSGGSTNEKLF
12	TRBV3-1	TRBJ1-2	ASSRQRTGVGYT
12	TRBV20-1	TRBJ2-3	SAGLERGTDTQY
14	TRBV9	TRBJ2-7	ASSVSSGGVFSEQY
12	TRBV4-3	TRBJ2-1	ASSQDAPPAEQF
12	TRBV11-2	TRBJ2-1	ASSLFSRYDEQF
10	TRBV6-5	TRBJ1-1	ASSYSDGEAF
12	TRBV6-5	TRBJ1-1	ASSSLDRGDEAF
14	TRBV20-1	TRBJ2-3	SARAPRSPHTDTQY
10	TRBV3-1	TRBJ2-3	ASSQDRAWTY
14	TRBV3-1	TRBJ2-5	ASSQSLAGGQETQY
11	TRBV18	TRBJ2-3	ASSPGVADTQY
13	TRBV4-1	TRBJ1-5	ASSRGDRGNQPQH
13	TRBV11-2	TRBJ2-7	ASSLANRGTHEQY
11	TRBV20-1	TRBJ2-7	SATQGLAREQY
13	TRBV20-1	TRBJ2-2	SARRTGVTTGELF
15	TRBV7-6	TRBJ2-3	ASSSRTSGRYTDTQY
12	TRBV6-2/TRBV6-3	TRBJ1-2	ASRPWTDPYGYT
12	TRBV11-2	TRBJ2-5	ASSRGQLQETQY
13	TRBV5-1	TRBJ2-1	ASSLGAPSYNEQF
13	TRBV5-1	TRBJ1-2	ASSETGRIFDGYT
10	TRBV5-1	TRBJ2-5	ASSLQAETQY